A selection of T cell receptor beta chains follows, all from one sample in a study of T cells in Graves' hyperthyroidism and ophthalmopathy. In TCRdb, the multiplex PCR reads were re-called with MiXCR into one record per CDR3 protein. Of roughly 180,000 distinct CDR3 sequences in the sample, 9.4% were seen once. The specimen was blood. The receptors originated from a woman under 30 with Graves' hyperthyroidism that later progressed to Graves' ophthalmopathy. Both conserved end residues are part of each CDR3. The D gene is left open where the match is weak. Some rows have no size entry. The others give once, few or many, or a class for an expanded clone.

D	J	V	size	DNA	CDR3
TRBD2	TRBJ2-7	TRBV4-1	-	TGCGCCAGCAGCCAAGCCGATATGGGACTAGCCGTCCGCGAGCAGTACTTC	CASSQADMGLAVREQYF
-	TRBJ1-3	TRBV20-1	many	TGCAGTGCTAGAGATAGTGACTCTGGAAACACCATATATTTT	CSARDSDSGNTIYF
-	TRBJ2-1	TRBV29-1	many	TGCAGCGCCGAACGAGCGGGTATCTACAATGAGCAGTTCTTC	CSAERAGIYNEQFF
-	TRBJ2-1	TRBV30	many	TGTGCCTGGAGTGTACGGGAATACAATGAGCAGTTCTTC	CAWSVREYNEQFF
TRBD2	TRBJ2-5	TRBV6-1	many	TGTGCCGGTAGGACTAGCGGGAAAGTCGGAGAGACCCAGTACTTC	CAGRTSGKVGETQYF
-	TRBJ1-4	TRBV7-8	many	TGTGCCAGCAGCCCAAGTACGGCTGCAACTAATGAAAAACTGTTTTTT	CASSPSTAATNEKLFF
-	TRBJ2-2	TRBV5-1	few	TGCGCCAGCAGCTTGCGACTCGAGCCTGGGGAGCTGTTTTTT	CASSLRLEPGELFF
-	TRBJ2-1	TRBV19	few	TGTGCCAGTAGTATAAGGACAGTTCAAAGCTCCTACAATGAGCAGTTCTTC	CASSIRTVQSSYNEQFF
-	TRBJ1-5	TRBV28	many	TGTGCCAGCAGTTTCGGTCAGCCCCAGCATTTT	CASSFGQPQHF
-	TRBJ1-5	TRBV3-1	many	TGTGCCAGCAGTCCCACAGCAAATCAGCCCCAGCATTTT	CASSPTANQPQHF
-	TRBJ2-7	TRBV13	many	TGTGCCAGCAGCTTGGGAACCCTCTACGAGCAGTACTTC	CASSLGTLYEQYF
TRBD2	TRBJ2-5	TRBV29-1	many	TGCAGCGTCTCCGGGACTAGCGGGGGTAGGGCAGAGACCCAGTACTTC	CSVSGTSGGRAETQYF
TRBD2	TRBJ2-3	TRBV6-1	many	TGTGCCAGCAGGAGAGGGACTAGCGGGGGAATCACAGATACGCAGTATTTT	CASRRGTSGGITDTQYF
-	TRBJ2-2	TRBV19	many	TGTGCCAGTAGTATTCAAGCTCTTAGCACCGGGGAGCTGTTTTTT	CASSIQALSTGELFF
-	TRBJ1-1	TRBV11-2	many	TGTGCCAGCAGCCCCCCTGGACAGTACACTGAAGCTTTCTTT	CASSPPGQYTEAFF
TRBD2	TRBJ2-1	TRBV4-2	many	TGTGCCAGCAGCCAAGATGCTAAGGCGGGGGCCTACAATGAGCAGTTCTTC	CASSQDAKAGAYNEQFF
TRBD1	TRBJ1-6	TRBV12-3/TRBV12-4	many	TGTGCCAGCAGTTTCTCGGGACAGGGAAATTCACCCCTCCACTTT	CASSFSGQGNSPLHF